Shown below are 6 T cell receptor beta chains from a single sample sequenced in a study of a mutant IDH1 vaccine in newly diagnosed glioma. Generated by immunoSEQ multiplex PCR, the TCRdb table keeps only in-frame clones and is missing some. The data hold approximately 57,000 clones, with around 80% observed a single time. Specified time point: week 23, last vaccination. Every single dose of the vaccine, 300 ug of mutant IDH1 20-mer peptide, came with topical imiquimod. These TCRs' antigens remain unknown. Source: PBMCs, taken from a glioma patient whose treatment included an IDH1 peptide vaccine. The receptors here all came from a woman aged 40 to 49 with glioma. Some clones in this sample may be carry-over from other donors' samples.

The gene calls are TRBV6-6 and TRBJ2-6, with D hard to call. In germline, CDR1 is MNHNY, CDR2 SVGAGI (reference sequence). Deletions cut 7 bases from V and 0 bases from J, with 10 bases between. CDR3 length: 15 amino acids. The CDR3 sequence: CASKFGPSGANVLTF. DNA for the CDR3: TGTGCCAGCAAATTTGGTCCCTCTGGGGCCAACGTCCTGACTTTC.

The chain recombines TRBV7-9 with TRBJ2-7; no reliable D call. CDR1 and CDR2 (germline): SEHNR, FQNEAQ (reference sequence). V was trimmed by 2 bases and J by 7 bases, leaving 9 bases between them. The CDR3 loop spans 12 amino acids. CDR3 in DNA: TGTGCCAGCAGCTTATATCCCCGGGAGCAGTACTTC. Translating it yields CASSLYPREQYF.

The chain joins TRBV2 to TRBJ2-3, with 8 bases aligning to TRBD1. The V segment lost 10 bases and the J segment 5 bases; nucleotides outside the gene matches: 8. The CDR3 length is 13 residues. The germline V gene has CDR1 SNHLY and CDR2 FYNNEI. CDR3 nucleotide sequence: TGTGCCACAGGACAGGGCCTTGGAGATACGCAGTATTTT. It is translated as CATGQGLGDTQYF.

The chain couples TRBV18 to TRBJ1-1; TRBD1 might be the D (5 bases). CDR1 KGHSH and CDR2 LQKENI come from the germline V gene. The CDR3 covers 13 residues. V was shortened by 2 bases and J by 1 base, with 5 bases between the two germline ends. CDR3 sequence: CASSPGTNTEAFF. The CDR3, as DNA: TGTGCCAGCTCACCAGGGACGAACACTGAAGCTTTCTTT. Full variable domain (missing parts from reference TRBV18 and TRBJ1-1): NAGVMQNPRHLVRRRGQEARLRCSPMKGHSHVYWYRQLPEEGLKFMVYLQKENIIDESGMPKERFSAEFPKEGPSILRIQQVVRGDSAAYFCASSPGTNTEAFFGQGTRLTVV.

This rearrangement joins TRBV4-1 to TRBJ1-1; no reliable D call. This CDR3 is built from 12 residues. Looked up from germline, CDR1 is MGHRA and CDR2 is YSYEKL. V was pared by 1 base and J by 11 bases, with 11 bases between. CDR3 coding DNA: TGCGCCAGCAGCCAAGCAGGTATCGGGGCTTTCTTT. Amino acid sequence: CASSQAGIGAFF.

This chain joins TRBV6-4 and TRBJ1-6, with a tentative D call TRBD1 (5 bases). The CDR3 sequence is 15 residues long. CDR1 and CDR2 (germline): MRHNA, SNTAGT. V shed 6 bases and J shed 5 bases, with 14 bases lying between them. This CDR3 is CASSLMGGDNSPLHF. The CDR3 DNA reads as TGTGCCAGCAGCTTGATGGGGGGGGATAATTCACCCCTCCACTTT.